This TCR beta chain was retrieved from a study of CD8 T cells in Susac syndrome. Unmatched junction bases numbered 5, after V lost 3 bases and J lost 7 bases. Per germline, CDR1 DFQATT and CDR2 SNEGSKA (reference sequence). The CDR3 runs 13 residues. It was with random hexamers that roughly 0.5 to 1 ug RNA was reverse transcribed. It was immunoSEQ multiplex PCR that amplified TCR beta CDR3 across 54 Vbeta and 13 Jbeta. In TCRdb, the immunoSEQ multiplex PCR reads were re-called with MiXCR into one record per CDR3 protein. The sample lists 180,000 or so distinct CDR3 sequences, about 95% occurring once. This clonotype appeared once.

Sequencing used CD4+ T cells from PBMCs. J is TRBJ2-2 and V is TRBV20-1; TRBD1 matches at 7 bases. This sequence originates from a human donor in good health. The CDR3 DNA follows: TGCAGTGCTAGGGACAGGATGATCGGGGAGCTGTTTTTT. As protein: CSARDRMIGELFF.